Given below is one T cell receptor (beta chain) in context. Its antigen is as yet unknown. The source of the sample is a study of cytomegalovirus exposure and HLA in healthy donors. Overall study findings and caveats: A later analysis reportedly identified an Asian-associated ancestry cluster as carrying fewer N-insertions than the approximately 710-donor mean. Accurate prediction of most subjects' HLA-A and HLA-B alleles from TCR beta sequences was reported.

V gave up 4 bases and J gave up 3 bases; unmatched junction bases: 6. This CDR3 is 14 amino acids long. Germline V gene sequence: CDR1 SGHTA, CDR2 FQGNSA. It was with 60 Vbeta and 13 Jbeta primers that the PCR ran. The data were produced by immunoSEQ multiplex PCR, yet TCRdb's version contains in-frame clones alone and is incomplete. The sample includes approximately 110,000 clones, approximately 80% of them seen just once. The genes are TRBV7-2 and TRBJ2-7; 7 bases map to TRBD1. The sequencing input was PBMCs. This receptor was taken from a man between 45 and 60 years old in good health and CMV-seronegative. The DNA of the CDR3 is TGTGCCAGCAGCTCGCAAGGACAGGTCTACGAGCAGTACTTC. Residues: CASSSQGQVYEQYF.